The source of this T cell receptor (beta chain) is a study of T cell repertoires in cytomegalovirus infection. Findings and caveats of the study: Individuals carrying CMV plus the relevant HLA were identified by cumulative frequency of public TCR beta families. What dominated the ex vivo response were HLA-C-restricted CMV-specific TCR beta clonotypes.

A note on this clonotype: Its antigen is not identified.

This CDR3 has 11 amino acids. The germline gives CDR1 MNHNY, CDR2 SVGAGI (reference sequence). The ends were cut back, 7 bases at V and 7 bases at J, with 10 bases in the middle. From the reads, TCRdb called clonotypes with MiXCR, one entry per CDR3 protein. This table holds approximately 910,000 distinct CDR3 sequences, approximately 32% found once. The TCR comes from a human donor in good health (CMV status not recorded). Some clones in this sample may be carry-over from other donors' samples. Sequenced here: cultured CD8+ T cells from PBMCs, sampled from culture after CMV antigen stimulation. J is TRBJ1-2 and V is TRBV6-6; unclear D gene. CDR3 DNA: TGTGCCAGCACCACGGGTGGTGGCTACACCTTC. Amino acids: CASTTGGGYTF.